The 13 T cell receptor beta chains below come from one sample, sequenced in a study of radiotherapy plus CTLA-4 blockade in lung cancer. TCRdb's copy holds only in-frame clones and misses some; the assay was immunoSEQ multiplex PCR. Of about 43,000 clones listed, less than 75% are singletons. The specimen was peripheral blood, collected from a patient treated with radiotherapy plus ipilimumab. Receptors originate from a human donor with non-small cell lung cancer who had a partial response to radiotherapy plus ipilimumab.

The table lists this clone with many counts. The rearrangement uses TRBV5-6 and TRBJ2-4, with D perhaps TRBD2 (6 bases). The CDR3 contains 14 residues. Germline lookup yields CDR1 SGHDT and CDR2 YYEEEE. The ends were cut back, 0 bases at V and 5 bases at J, with 9 bases in the middle. The CDR3 region is CASSLGPGENIQYF. In nucleotides, the CDR3 is TGTGCCAGCAGCTTGGGCCCGGGAGAAAACATTCAGTACTTC. Based on the CDR3 plus reference TRBV5-6 and TRBJ2-4, the full variable domain is DAGVTQSPTHLIKTRGQQVTLRCSPKSGHDTVSWYQQALGQGPQFIFQYYEEEERQRGNFPDRFSGHQFPNYSSELNVNALLLGDSALYLCASSLGPGENIQYFGAGTRLSVL.

This clone turned up a few times. This sequence joins TRBV19 and TRBJ2-4; 9 bases align to TRBD1. Trimming at V came to 6 bases and at J to 2 bases, leaving 5 bases not matched to a gene. This CDR3 has 15 amino acids. Germline CDR1 and CDR2: LNHDA and SQIVND (reference sequence). The DNA of the CDR3 is TGTGCCAGTAGCTTGGACAGGGGTCCCAAAAACATTCAGTACTTC. This encodes CASSLDRGPKNIQYF.

The rearrangement links TRBV7-9 to TRBJ2-1, with TRBD2 matching over 10 bases. The CDR3 totals 14 residues. With 5 bases clipped from V and 6 bases from J, the junction kept 4 bases outside the gene matches. CDR1 SEHNR and CDR2 FQNEAQ come from the germline V gene (reference sequence). In DNA form, the CDR3 reads TGTGCCAGCAGCGCCGGGACTAGCGTCAATGAGCAGTTCTTC. Residues: CASSAGTSVNEQFF.

The CDR3 sequence is CAWSVETGVLYGYTF. DNA for the CDR3: TGTGCCTGGAGTGTGGAGACAGGGGTTCTCTATGGCTACACCTTC. The chain links TRBV30 to TRBJ1-2; TRBD1 matches 8 bases. This CDR3 contains 15 residues. The germline V gene encodes CDR1 GTSNPN and CDR2 SVGIG (reference sequence). V was pared by 0 bases and J by 4 bases, with 7 bases of the junction left unmatched.

For the CDR3, the DNA is TGTGCCACCAGCAGAGATAGGGGTGGTGGTTACGAGCAGTACTTC. Its protein product is CATSRDRGGGYEQYF. The chain employs TRBV15 and TRBJ2-7; weak D call: TRBD1 (5 bases). Germline V gives CDR1 LNHNV, CDR2 YYDKDF (reference sequence). Deletions cut 0 bases from V and 4 bases from J, with 13 bases between. This CDR3 region has 15 residues.

The chain couples TRBV7-2 to TRBJ1-1; 7 bases map to TRBD1. J gave up 5 bases and V 5 bases, and 11 bases lay outside the gene matches. The CDR3 loop spans 15 amino acids. Germline V gene sequence: CDR1 SGHTA, CDR2 FQGNSA. The DNA of the CDR3 is TGTGCCAGCAGCGGAAAATCGACAGGGCGAACTGAAGCTTTCTTT. It is translated as CASSGKSTGRTEAFF.

This clone occurred many times. V usage is TRBV6-1 and J usage is TRBJ2-1; 7 positions agree with TRBD2. Germline CDR1 and CDR2: MNHNS and SASEGT. V shed 6 bases, J shed 4 bases, and the junction held 6 bases outside the gene matches. This CDR3 is 14 amino acids long. CDR3 in DNA: TGTGCCAGCAGGGGGACTACCCATTACAATGAGCAGTTCTTC. Translation: CASRGTTHYNEQFF.

The chain is built from TRBV9 and TRBJ2-5; 8 bases line up with TRBD2. Losses at the gene ends were 3 bases for V and 3 bases for J; bases not matched to a gene: 1. CDR3 length: 13 residues. Germline CDR1 and CDR2: SGDLS and YYNGEE. The CDR3 DNA follows: TGTGCCAGCAGCGAAGCGGGAGAAGAGACCCAGTACTTC. It yields the protein CASSEAGEETQYF. The full variable domain, in which reference TRBV9 and TRBJ2-5 provide the parts outside the CDR3, is DSGVTQTPKHLITATGQRVTLRCSPRSGDLSVYWYQQSLDQGLQFLIQYYNGEERAKGNILERFSAQQFPDLHSELNLSSLELGDSALYFCASSEAGEETQYFGPGTRLLVL.

V is TRBV27 and J is TRBJ2-3; D not resolved. Trimming shortened V by 5 bases and J by 0 bases, and 12 bases separated the two germline ends. The CDR3 is 15 amino acids. Germline V lookup: CDR1 MNHEY, CDR2 SMNVEV (reference sequence). The CDR3 reads CASSPLTLSTDTQYF. CDR3 sequence (DNA): TGTGCCAGCAGTCCATTGACACTTAGCACAGATACGCAGTATTTT.

The chain joins TRBV27 to TRBJ1-1, with D possibly being TRBD1 (6 bases). V was trimmed by 6 bases and J by 3 bases, leaving 14 bases between them. The CDR3 sequence is 14 residues long. The germline V gene has CDR1 MNHEY and CDR2 SMNVEV (reference sequence). The CDR3 is CASRPTGPHTEAFF. CDR3 coding DNA: TGTGCCAGCAGACCCACAGGGCCACACACTGAAGCTTTCTTT.

The rearrangement uses TRBV7-9 and TRBJ2-2; tentatively, D is TRBD2 (5 bases). The ends were cut back, 5 bases at V and 6 bases at J, with 16 bases in the middle. The CDR3 is 15 residues long. The germline V gene has CDR1 SEHNR and CDR2 FQNEAQ (reference sequence). The CDR3 coding sequence is TGTGCCAGCAGCCCCATTAGGGCGGGCTCCGGGGAGCTGTTTTTT. It is translated as CASSPIRAGSGELFF.

CDR3 DNA: TGTGCCAGCAGCGTAGCAGGGAGGTCGACCGGGGAGCTGTTTTTT. Amino acid sequence: CASSVAGRSTGELFF. The genes are TRBV9 and TRBJ2-2; possible D gene TRBD2, 6 bases. Germline V gene lookup returns CDR1 SGDLS and CDR2 YYNGEE. The V end was cut by 0 bases, the J end by 5 bases, with 11 bases between. CDR3 size: 15 residues.

The chain's CDR3 is CATRTSYEQYF. Here the CDR3 DNA reads TGTGCCACCCGTACCAGCTACGAGCAGTACTTC. V is TRBV6-5 and J is TRBJ2-7, with D unresolved. Trimming took 10 bases from V and 3 from J, leaving 10 bases between them. This CDR3 has 11 residues. The germline CDR1 and CDR2 sequences are MNHEY and SVGAGI.